The 26 T cell receptor beta chains below were found in one sample sequenced in a study of T cell clonotyping in hematopoietic cell transplantation. TCRdb keeps only in-frame clones here, not all; method: immunoSEQ multiplex PCR. The sample has around 15,000 clones; over 90% are singletons. Sequenced sample: peripheral blood mononuclear cells. These receptors were collected from a man aged 40-55 years in good health. Some clones in this sample may be carry-over from other donors' samples.

This clone came up once. The J gene is TRBJ2-1, the V gene TRBV7-2, with D perhaps given as TRBD1 or TRBD2 (6 bases each). Trimming cost V 1 base and J 0 bases, with 10 bases left between them. Germline V gene data show CDR1 as SGHTA and CDR2 as FQGNSA. CDR3 length: 16 residues. As DNA, the CDR3 is TGTGCCAGCAGCTTAGGTTCGGGGGCCTCCTACAATGAGCAGTTCTTC. It specifies CASSLGSGASYNEQFF.

The chain employs TRBV5-6 and TRBJ1-2, with D unclear. The CDR3 runs 11 residues. Germline V gene sequence: CDR1 SGHDT, CDR2 YYEEEE. Trimming shortened V by 2 bases and J by 5 bases, and 4 bases separated the two germline ends. DNA for the CDR3: TGTGCCAGCAGCTTCGGATATGGCTACACCTTC. Amino acid sequence: CASSFGYGYTF.

The chain couples TRBV5-1 to TRBJ2-1; D not certain. The V end was cut by 4 bases, the J end by 0 bases, with 5 bases between. Germline CDR1 and CDR2: SGHRS and YFSETQ. The CDR3 is 13 amino acids. The CDR3 sequence: CASSTGSYNEQFF. The CDR3 nucleotides are TGCGCCAGCAGCACGGGCTCCTACAATGAGCAGTTCTTC.

The chain couples TRBV30 to TRBJ2-3; the match to TRBD2 covers 9 bases. This CDR3 spans 14 amino acids. Trimming cost V 2 bases and J 5 bases; bases outside gene matches: 5. Germline V gene data show CDR1 as GTSNPN and CDR2 as SVGIG (reference sequence). Here the CDR3 DNA reads TGTGCCTGGAGTTCCGGGACTAGCCAAGATACGCAGTATTTT. Protein product: CAWSSGTSQDTQYF. Together with reference TRBV30 and TRBJ2-3, the CDR3 gives the full variable domain: SQTIHQWPATLVQPVGSPLSLECTVEGTSNPNLYWYRQAAGRGLQLLFYSVGIGQISSEVPQNLSASRPQDRQFILSSKKLLLSDSGFYLCAWSSGTSQDTQYFGPGTRLTVL.

The V and J genes are TRBV27 and TRBJ2-2, with TRBD2 matching 7 bases. Trimming cost V 4 bases and J 5 bases; bases outside gene matches: 4. From germline, CDR1 is MNHEY and CDR2 SMNVEV (reference sequence). The CDR3 has 14 amino acids. In DNA, the CDR3 is TGTGCCAGCAGTTCGGGACTACTGACCGGGGAGCTGTTTTTT. Protein product: CASSSGLLTGELFF.

The V and J genes are TRBV2 and TRBJ2-4; tentatively, D is TRBD2 (6 bases). The CDR3 covers 15 residues. The V end was cut by 10 bases, the J end by 2 bases, with 18 bases between. Germline V CDR1 and CDR2: SNHLY, FYNNEI. DNA for the CDR3: TGTGCCACCGAACCGGGAGACTCGACCAAAAACATTCAGTACTTC. Its protein is CATEPGDSTKNIQYF.

This chain joins TRBV6-1 and TRBJ2-7; no definite D call. Germline V gene sequence: CDR1 MNHNS, CDR2 SASEGT. The CDR3 is 10 amino acids. The V end lost 5 bases, the J end lost 9 bases, and 8 bases lay between the germline ends. The CDR3 region is CASSTLGQYF. The CDR3 DNA follows: TGTGCCAGCAGTACCCTTGGGCAGTACTTC.

V usage is TRBV6-5 and J usage is TRBJ2-1; 13 bases line up with TRBD2. Germline V gives CDR1 MNHEY, CDR2 SVGAGI. V was clipped by 5 bases and J by 6 bases; unmatched bases: 1. The CDR3 has 14 amino acids. The CDR3 here is CASSRLAGGNEQFF. The CDR3 DNA is TGTGCCAGCAGTCGACTAGCGGGAGGCAATGAGCAGTTCTTC.

In DNA, the CDR3 is TGTGCCAGTAGTATAGGAACTAGCGGGAGGAGGAACGAGCAGTACTTC. Its protein product is CASSIGTSGRRNEQYF. This chain connects TRBV19 to TRBJ2-7; 12 bases map to TRBD2. CDR3 length: 16 amino acids. With 1 base clipped from V and 5 bases from J, the junction kept 6 bases outside the gene matches. Germline assignment: CDR1 LNHDA and CDR2 SQIVND (reference sequence). The complete variable domain, with remaining parts taken from reference TRBV19 and TRBJ2-7, reads DGGITQSPKYLFRKEGQNVTLSCEQNLNHDAMYWYRQDPGQGLRLIYYSQIVNDFQKGDIAEGYSVSREKKESFPLTVTSAQKNPTAFYLCASSIGTSGRRNEQYFGPGTRLTVT.

The genes are TRBV6-6 and TRBJ2-2; no clear D. The CDR3 covers 12 residues. Germline V lookup: CDR1 MNHNY, CDR2 SVGAGI (reference sequence). V lost 7 bases, J lost 2 bases, and 5 bases lay in between. CDR3 sequence: CASTINTGELFF. The DNA of the CDR3 is TGTGCCAGCACAATTAACACCGGGGAGCTGTTTTTT.

The chain combines TRBV7-9 with TRBJ1-4, with D hard to call. Trimming removed 6 bases from V and 5 bases from J, with 4 bases in between. This CDR3 spans 11 amino acids. Germline values: CDR1 SEHNR, CDR2 FQNEAQ (reference sequence). CDR3 residues: CASRLNEKLFF. The CDR3 coding sequence is TGTGCCAGCAGGCTAAATGAAAAACTGTTTTTT. Based on the CDR3 plus reference TRBV7-9 and TRBJ1-4, the full variable domain is DTGVSQNPRHKITKRGQNVTFRCDPISEHNRLYWYRQTLGQGPEFLTYFQNEAQLEKSRLLSDRFSAERPKGSFSTLEIQRTEQGDSAMYLCASRLNEKLFFGSGTQLSVL.

This clone was counted once. The V gene is TRBV11-3, the J gene TRBJ2-3; maybe TRBD2 (6 bases). The ends were cut back, 5 bases at V and 0 bases at J, with 9 bases in the middle. This CDR3 contains 14 residues. Germline values: CDR1 SGHNT, CDR2 YENEEA. This CDR3 is CASSRDSSTDTQYF. CDR3 DNA sequence: TGTGCCAGCAGCAGGGACTCCAGCACAGATACGCAGTATTTT.

V and J are TRBV30 and TRBJ1-5; 8 positions agree with TRBD1. CDR1 GTSNPN and CDR2 SVGIG come from the germline V gene (reference sequence). The CDR3 runs 16 residues. V lost 7 bases, J lost 2 bases, and 13 bases stayed unmatched. The CDR3 sequence is CALTLADRDGNQPQHF. In DNA form, the CDR3 reads TGTGCCTTAACTCTGGCGGACAGGGATGGCAATCAGCCCCAGCATTTT.

This sequence joins TRBV19 and TRBJ2-7; TRBD1 is a possible D gene (6 bases). The CDR3 sequence is 15 residues long. Trimming shortened V by 6 bases and J by 0 bases, and 15 bases separated the two germline ends. Germline CDR1 is LNHDA and CDR2 is SQIVND (reference sequence). The CDR3, as DNA: TGTGCCAGTAGGGGGACATCATCAAGCTCCTACGAGCAGTACTTC. This sequence encodes CASRGTSSSSYEQYF.

This sequence joins TRBV5-1 and TRBJ1-6; 7 bases map to TRBD1. The V and J ends lost 0 bases and 7 bases, in that order; junction bases with no gene match: 4. This CDR3 is 15 amino acids long. CDR1 and CDR2 from the germline V gene are SGHRS and YFSETQ. The CDR3 bases are TGCGCCAGCAGCTTGGCCGTGGGACAGAATTCACCCCTCCACTTT. Its protein product is CASSLAVGQNSPLHF.

The chain recombines TRBV28 with TRBJ1-5; D is uncertain. The CDR3 extends over 15 amino acids. Deletions cut 3 bases from V and 2 bases from J, with 11 bases between. CDR1 is MDHEN, CDR2 SYDVKM, per germline. The CDR3 protein is CASSFGGFGNQPQHF. CDR3 in DNA: TGTGCCAGCAGTTTTGGCGGGTTCGGCAATCAGCCCCAGCATTTT.

The chain uses TRBV7-2 and TRBJ1-1; D might be TRBD1 (5 bases). Trimming took off 6 bases at V and 2 bases at J, with 7 bases between the two ends. This CDR3 is 12 amino acids long. Germline CDR1 is SGHTA and CDR2 is FQGNSA. CDR3 in DNA: TGTGCCAGCAGGCAGGGAAACACTGAAGCTTTCTTT. Translation: CASRQGNTEAFF. The entire variable domain, with the rest obtained from reference TRBV7-2 and TRBJ1-1, is as follows: GAGVSQSPSNKVTEKGKDVELRCDPISGHTALYWYRQSLGQGLEFLIYFQGNSAPDKSGLPSDRFSAERTGGSVSTLTIQRTQQEDSAVYLCASRQGNTEAFFGQGTRLTVV.

The rearrangement uses TRBV29-1 and TRBJ2-3; no clear D. This CDR3 comprises 12 residues. Germline V gene sequence: CDR1 SQVTM, CDR2 ANQGSEA. Trimming left V 1 base short and J 1 base short, with 3 bases between. CDR3 amino acids: CSVEGRTDTQYF. The CDR3 DNA follows: TGCAGCGTTGAAGGACGCACAGATACGCAGTATTTT.

The V gene is TRBV13, the J gene TRBJ2-7; 9 bases fit TRBD2. Germline-derived CDR1 and CDR2 are PRHDT and FYEKMQ (reference sequence). V lost 7 bases to trimming and J lost 5 bases; unmatched junction nucleotides: 6. The CDR3 has 13 residues. The CDR3 loop reads CASTQGTSHEQYF. DNA of the CDR3: TGTGCCAGCACCCAAGGGACTAGCCACGAGCAGTACTTC.

The V call is TRBV4-3, the J call TRBJ2-7; possibly TRBD1 for D (5 bases). V lost 3 bases and J lost 6, with 15 bases in between. Germline V gene lookup returns CDR1 LGHNA and CDR2 YSLEER. The CDR3 totals 14 residues. The CDR3, as DNA: TGCGCCAGCAGCCAGACAGCTTTGGGTTCCGAGCAGTACTTC. Translation: CASSQTALGSEQYF.

The gene calls are TRBV5-4 and TRBJ1-2, with a weak D call TRBD1 (6 bases). Trimming removed 0 bases from V and 8 bases from J, with 14 bases in between. The CDR3 is made up of 14 amino acids. Germline assignment: CDR1 SGHNT and CDR2 YYREEE (reference sequence). Here the CDR3 DNA reads TGTGCCAGCAGCTTGGGAGGGGCACAGGGCGGCTACACCTTC. Translated: CASSLGGAQGGYTF.

The chain employs TRBV19 and TRBJ2-2, with D uncertain. This CDR3 has 11 amino acids. V lost 7 bases, J lost 7 bases, and 7 bases lay in between. CDR1 is LNHDA and CDR2 is SQIVND in the germline V gene (reference sequence). The CDR3 DNA follows: TGTGCCAGTAAGGATAACGGGGAGCTGTTTTTT. Residues: CASKDNGELFF.

The chain couples TRBV6-5 to TRBJ1-2, with D hard to call. Per germline, CDR1 MNHEY and CDR2 SVGAGI. Trimming removed 6 bases at V and 4 bases at J, with 6 bases between. The CDR3 is 11 amino acids. CDR3 sequence: CASRVGYGYTF. CDR3 in DNA: TGTGCCAGCAGAGTCGGCTATGGCTACACCTTC.

The rearrangement uses TRBV29-1 and TRBJ2-7; TRBD2 agrees at 8 bases. The CDR3 has 14 amino acids. The V gene's germline CDR1 is SQVTM and CDR2 ANQGSEA. The junction had 10 bases not matched to a gene; V was cut back by 7 bases and J by 2 bases. The CDR3: CSDLPGLVAYEQYF. As DNA, the CDR3 is TGCAGCGACTTACCGGGACTAGTAGCCTACGAGCAGTACTTC.

The chain recombines TRBV18 with TRBJ2-3; D ambiguous. The germline V gene has CDR1 KGHSH and CDR2 LQKENI. Trimming removed 2 bases at V and 1 base at J, with 7 bases between. This CDR3 spans 14 amino acids. CDR3 nucleotides: TGTGCCAGCTCACCAAGTGGCGGCACAGATACGCAGTATTTT. It encodes CASSPSGGTDTQYF.

This clone was recorded a few times. The rearrangement links TRBV4-2 to TRBJ1-2; D not certain. V was pared by 0 bases and J by 2 bases, with 10 bases between. The CDR3 is made up of 15 amino acids. CDR1 is LGHNA, CDR2 YNFKEQ, per germline. The CDR3 loop is CASSQEAGENYGYTF. The CDR3 region has the DNA TGTGCCAGCAGCCAAGAGGCCGGGGAGAACTATGGCTACACCTTC.